The TCR beta chain described here comes from a study of early T cells in non-severe SARS-CoV-2 infection. The study, taken as a whole, reports: Anti-spike CD8 specificities were favored by VDJdb matching, whose results missed private and CD4 specificities.

V was trimmed by 0 bases and J by 4 bases, leaving 12 bases between them. The length of the CDR3 is 15 residues. Germline loops: CDR1 SGHTA, CDR2 FQGTGA. Attached unique molecular identifiers marked individual cDNA molecules. TCRdb re-called the 5' RACE reads with MiXCR, one entry per CDR3 protein. The top ten clones hold roughly 6% of a sample with tens of thousands of distinct CDR3 sequences, less than 15% of them seen once. With regard to this clonotype: Its antigen is undetermined.

This rearrangement joins TRBV7-3 to TRBJ1-2; D is possibly TRBD1 (6 bases). This receptor was identified in an adult who was a healthcare worker with PCR-confirmed SARS-CoV-2 infection or an uninfected control (not recorded which). Sequencing was carried out using whole blood. The CDR3 loop reads CASSLTRQGSYGYTF. The CDR3 nucleotides read TGTGCCAGCAGCTTAACGAGGCAGGGGTCCTATGGCTACACCTTC.